Only one count was recorded for the clone carrying this TCR beta chain. 60 Vbeta and 13 Jbeta primers were used in PCR. This table comes from immunoSEQ multiplex PCR, and its TCRdb copy is limited to in-frame clones, with some not included. The profile shows roughly 18,000 clones, under 80% of them singletons. This entry comes from a study of cytomegalovirus exposure and HLA in healthy donors. Sequenced input: PBMCs. This sequence originates from a man aged 18 to 30 in good health and CMV-seronegative.

The chain's CDR3 is CAIRDSNMNTEAFF. The CDR3 coding sequence is TGTGCCATCAGGGACAGTAATATGAACACTGAAGCTTTCTTT. The chain recombines TRBV10-3 with TRBJ1-1; D might be TRBD1 (6 bases). CDR3 length: 14 amino acids. Germline loops: CDR1 ENHRY, CDR2 SYGVKD. Between the trimmed V and J ends, which lost 6 bases and 0 bases, there was a span of 11 bases.